The TCR beta chain under discussion was sequenced for a study of graft-versus-host responses after intestinal transplantation. The CDR3 is 10 residues long. Germline CDR1 MDHEN, CDR2 SYDVKM. Trimming took 3 bases from V and 5 from J, leaving 2 bases between them. This clone appeared a few times. Its antigen is not identified. The table came from immunoSEQ multiplex PCR; TCRdb's copy has only in-frame clones and leaves some out. The table records over 75,000 clones, roughly 89% of them present only once. The V gene is TRBV28, the J gene TRBJ2-7; D uncertain. The input for sequencing was unstimulated CD4+ T cells sorted from spleen or lymph node cells, taken before intestinal transplant. The source of this sequence is a human donor who received an intestinal transplant. The DNA of the CDR3 is TGTGCCAGCAGTTTTAACGAGCAGTACTTC. It yields the protein CASSFNEQYF. Complete variable domain (other parts from reference TRBV28 and TRBJ2-7): DVKVTQSSRYLVKRTGEKVFLECVQDMDHENMFWYRQDPGLGLRLIYFSYDVKMKEKGDIPEGYSVSREKKERFSLILESASTNQTSMYLCASSFNEQYFGPGTRLTVT.